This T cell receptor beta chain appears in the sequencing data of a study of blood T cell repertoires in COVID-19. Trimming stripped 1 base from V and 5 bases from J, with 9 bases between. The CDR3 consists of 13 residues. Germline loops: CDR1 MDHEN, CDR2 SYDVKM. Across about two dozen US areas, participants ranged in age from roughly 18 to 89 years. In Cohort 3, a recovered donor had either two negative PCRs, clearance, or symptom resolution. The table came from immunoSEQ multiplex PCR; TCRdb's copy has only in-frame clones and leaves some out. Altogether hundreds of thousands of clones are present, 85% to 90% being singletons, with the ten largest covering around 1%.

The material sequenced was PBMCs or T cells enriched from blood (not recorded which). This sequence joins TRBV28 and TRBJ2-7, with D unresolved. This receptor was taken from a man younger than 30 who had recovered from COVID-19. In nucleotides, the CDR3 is TGTGCCAGCAGTTTATTGGCGGAAAACGAGCAGTACTTC. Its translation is CASSLLAENEQYF.